The source of this T cell receptor beta chain is a study of blood T cell repertoires in COVID-19. Turning to the study itself: Samples taken during acute and convalescent COVID-19 were collected in the United States, Italy and Spain. T cells, B-cell-depleted T cells, or PBMCs supplied cDNA or gDNA.

Authors' methods: It was from reference gene primer amplification that nucleated cell counts were estimated. Using immunoSEQ multiplex PCR, the repertoire was profiled, and TCRdb retains in-frame clones only, with some absent. V and J calls and clone size are copied from that table; D and trimming were computed from the DNA. The data show some 250,000 clones, about 84% seen once. Germline V gives CDR1 MGHRA, CDR2 YSYEKL. Trimming removed 1 base from V and 5 bases from J, with 14 bases in between. The CDR3 consists of 15 residues. This chain uses TRBV4-1 with TRBJ2-5; TRBD2 is a possible D gene (6 bases). The sample comprised peripheral blood. The source of this sequence is a woman older than 75 with acute or convalescent COVID-19. The CDR3 reads CASSQVPTRGETQYF. CDR3 nucleotides: TGCGCCAGCAGCCAAGTTCCTACCCGGGGGGAGACCCAGTACTTC.